This record covers a single T cell receptor (beta chain). Sequencing used immunoSEQ multiplex PCR; TCRdb keeps in-frame clones, though not all of them. In the table there are roughly 15,000 clones, just under 90% of which are singletons. The sample comes from a study of technical replicates of blood from four donors. With 0 bases removed from V and 1 base from J, the gap between germline ends came to 13 bases. There are 17 residues in the CDR3. Germline CDR1 and CDR2: MNHNS and SASEGT. The chain carries TRBV6-1 and TRBJ1-3; possible D gene TRBD1, 6 bases. Sequenced input: PBMCs. The source of this sequence is a human donor in good health. CDR3 amino acids: CASSEARGGGSGNTIYF. The CDR3 nucleotides read TGTGCCAGCAGTGAAGCTAGGGGGGGTGGGTCTGGAAACACCATATATTTT.